A single sample is the source of the 24 T cell receptor beta chains below, sequenced in a study of blood T cell repertoires in COVID-19. Here immunoSEQ multiplex PCR was the method, and the copy in TCRdb shows in-frame clones only, minus some. The sample has around 45,000 clones; around three quarters are singletons. The sequenced sample was peripheral blood. Receptor source: an elderly woman with acute or convalescent COVID-19.

This clone has just a few counts. The V call is TRBV19, the J call TRBJ2-5, with TRBD2 matching 7 bases. The CDR3 has 15 residues. From germline, CDR1 is LNHDA and CDR2 SQIVND (reference sequence). Germline trimming cut 6 bases from V and 3 bases from J; bases unmatched to any gene: 10. The DNA for the CDR3 is TGTGCCAGTAGCCGAACCCCCCTAGCGGAAGAGACCCAGTACTTC. Amino acids: CASSRTPLAEETQYF. The whole variable domain, filled in from reference TRBV19 and TRBJ2-5, reads DGGITQSPKYLFRKEGQNVTLSCEQNLNHDAMYWYRQDPGQGLRLIYYSQIVNDFQKGDIAEGYSVSREKKESFPLTVTSAQKNPTAFYLCASSRTPLAEETQYFGPGTRLLVL.

CDR3: CASSQGGGYEQYF. The CDR3 DNA reads as TGTGCCAGCAGCCAGGGAGGGGGGTACGAGCAGTACTTC. The chain has TRBV14 and TRBJ2-7; D perhaps matches TRBD2 (7 bases). This CDR3 contains 13 residues. Trimming took 3 bases from V and 4 from J, leaving 10 bases between them. Germline lookup yields CDR1 SGHDN and CDR2 FVKESK.

The V call is TRBV5-1, the J call TRBJ1-2; weak D call: TRBD1 (6 bases). The CDR3 runs to 17 residues. V shed 4 bases and J shed 8 bases, with 27 bases lying between them. CDR1 is SGHRS and CDR2 is YFSETQ in the germline V gene. CDR3 protein: CASSPGQNRAPSGGYTF. The CDR3 nucleotides read TGCGCCAGCAGCCCCGGACAGAACCGAGCCCCGTCTGGCGGCTACACCTTC.

This sequence joins TRBV12-3 or TRBV12-4 and TRBJ2-1, with 11 nucleotides matching TRBD1. There are 13 residues in the CDR3. The V and J ends lost 5 bases and 9 bases, in that order; junction bases with no gene match: 3. CDR3 in amino acids: CASSGTGGGEQFF. CDR3 in DNA: TGTGCCAGCAGTGGGACAGGGGGGGGTGAGCAGTTCTTC.

This clone was seen once. V gene TRBV29-1 combines with J gene TRBJ2-5; 9 nucleotides line up with TRBD2. Losses at the gene ends were 7 bases for V and 5 bases for J; bases not matched to a gene: 5. This CDR3 comprises 12 residues. Per the germline V gene, CDR1 is SQVTM and CDR2 is ANQGSEA. The CDR3 sequence is CSASSGKETQYF. DNA of the CDR3: TGCAGCGCCTCTAGCGGGAAGGAGACCCAGTACTTC.

The gene calls are TRBV30 and TRBJ1-3, with D possibly being TRBD1 (6 bases). The CDR3 runs to 14 residues. CDR1 and CDR2 from the germline V gene are GTSNPN and SVGIG (reference sequence). The V and J ends lost 6 bases and 0 bases respectively, with 12 bases between them. The CDR3 DNA follows: TGTGCCTGTTCTACAGGGAGCTCTGGAAACACCATATATTTT. Residues: CACSTGSSGNTIYF.

The chain links TRBV7-9 to TRBJ2-3, with D unclear. V was clipped by 1 base and J by 0 bases, with 11 bases between them. CDR3 length: 16 residues. Per the germline V gene, CDR1 is SEHNR and CDR2 is FQNEAQ (reference sequence). CDR3 sequence: CASSLEPILSTDTQYF. The DNA of the CDR3 is TGTGCCAGCAGCTTAGAGCCCATTCTTAGCACAGATACGCAGTATTTT.

J is TRBJ2-1 and V is TRBV9; 8 nucleotides line up with TRBD2. Germline CDR1 and CDR2: SGDLS and YYNGEE. CDR3 length equals 13 residues. The J segment lost 6 bases and the V segment lost 8 bases, leaving 7 bases of the junction unmatched. CDR3 sequence: CASTGTRVNEQFF. CDR3 DNA: TGTGCCAGTACCGGGACTAGGGTCAATGAGCAGTTCTTC.

The V call is TRBV19, the J call TRBJ1-4, with unresolved D. The CDR3 totals 11 residues. Germline V gene lookup returns CDR1 LNHDA and CDR2 SQIVND (reference sequence). Trimming took off 5 bases at V and 7 bases at J, with 5 bases between the two ends. The CDR3 here is CASSAVEKLFF. The CDR3 DNA follows: TGTGCCAGTAGTGCAGTTGAAAAACTGTTTTTT. Drawing the rest from reference TRBV19 and TRBJ1-4, the complete variable domain is DGGITQSPKYLFRKEGQNVTLSCEQNLNHDAMYWYRQDPGQGLRLIYYSQIVNDFQKGDIAEGYSVSREKKESFPLTVTSAQKNPTAFYLCASSAVEKLFFGSGTQLSVL.

CDR3: CASSSWTGALNTEAFF. As DNA, the CDR3 is TGCGCCAGCAGCTCGTGGACAGGGGCTTTGAACACTGAAGCTTTCTTT. V is TRBV5-1 and J is TRBJ1-1; 9 bases align to TRBD1. CDR1 is SGHRS and CDR2 is YFSETQ in the germline V gene. J gave up 0 bases and V 3 bases, and 6 bases lay outside the gene matches. CDR3 size: 16 residues.

This chain connects TRBV4-1 to TRBJ2-2, with a possible D match to TRBD2 (5 bases). The CDR3 spans 15 residues. Germline V gene lookup returns CDR1 MGHRA and CDR2 YSYEKL. V was cut by 0 bases and J by 6 bases, with 11 bases left in between. The CDR3 here is CASSQDTSEPGELFF. In nucleotides, the CDR3 is TGCGCCAGCAGCCAAGATACTAGTGAGCCCGGGGAGCTGTTTTTT.

In DNA form, the CDR3 reads TGTGCCAGCAGTAACAGCGGGAACCGGAGAGATACGCAGTATTTT. Translated: CASSNSGNRRDTQYF. The gene calls are TRBV6-5 and TRBJ2-3; 7 nucleotides match TRBD2. CDR1 is MNHEY, CDR2 SVGAGI, per germline. V lost 5 bases and J lost 5; bases outside the gene matches: 10. The CDR3 consists of 15 residues.

The chain recombines TRBV6-6 with TRBJ2-1, with 13 bases matching TRBD2. The CDR3 extends over 16 amino acids. Losses at the gene ends were 6 bases for V and 8 bases for J; bases not matched to a gene: 10. The V gene's germline CDR1 is MNHNY and CDR2 SVGAGI (reference sequence). Here the CDR3 DNA reads TGTGCCAGCAGCTCTCTCACTAGCGGGAGGGGCGATGAGCAGTTCTTC. Amino acid sequence: CASSSLTSGRGDEQFF.

J is TRBJ2-1 and V is TRBV7-2, with D unclear. This CDR3 spans 15 amino acids. Germline CDR1 reads SGHTA; CDR2 reads FQGNSA. V dropped 4 bases and J dropped 3 bases, with 13 bases sitting between them. DNA for the CDR3: TGTGCCAGCAGCTCATACGAGGCGAACTACAATGAGCAGTTCTTC. Protein sequence: CASSSYEANYNEQFF.

This sequence joins TRBV10-2 and TRBJ2-2; 8 bases map to TRBD1. The CDR3 is 15 residues long. Germline assignment: CDR1 WSHSY and CDR2 SAAADI. The J segment lost 0 bases and the V segment lost 8 bases, leaving 5 bases of the junction unmatched. The CDR3 loop reads CASYQGASNTGELFF. CDR3 bases: TGCGCCAGCTATCAGGGGGCCTCGAACACCGGGGAGCTGTTTTTT.

The chain links TRBV14 to TRBJ1-6; the D is unclear. V shed 0 bases and J shed 7 bases, with 7 bases lying between them. Per the germline V gene, CDR1 is SGHDN and CDR2 is FVKESK. The CDR3 has 14 residues. CDR3 loop: CASSQESRNSPLHF. The CDR3 bases are TGTGCCAGCAGCCAAGAATCACGGAATTCACCCCTCCACTTT.

The chain carries TRBV7-9 and TRBJ1-2, with 8 bases identical to TRBD1. Germline loops: CDR1 SEHNR, CDR2 FQNEAQ (reference sequence). The CDR3 consists of 17 residues. Trimming at V came to 1 base and at J to 2 bases, leaving 9 bases not matched to a gene. Written as DNA, the CDR3 is TGTGCCAGCAGCTTAGGGCCCCGGGGGACAGGAAACTATGGCTACACCTTC. Its protein product is CASSLGPRGTGNYGYTF.

This sequence joins TRBV29-1 and TRBJ2-7; 9 nucleotides agree with TRBD2. Trimming cost V 6 bases and J 4 bases; bases outside gene matches: 10. Germline CDR1 SQVTM, CDR2 ANQGSEA. The CDR3 is 14 residues long. Written as DNA, the CDR3 is TGCAGCGTAGCTAGGGGAGCGGGAGGTTACGAGCAGTACTTC. Residues: CSVARGAGGYEQYF.

This chain joins TRBV19 and TRBJ1-1, with TRBD1 matching 8 bases. The CDR3 runs 16 residues. Trimming at V came to 4 bases and at J to 5 bases, leaving 12 bases not matched to a gene. CDR1 is LNHDA, CDR2 SQIVND, per germline (reference sequence). The CDR3 bases are TGTGCCAGTAGTAGTGGACAGGGCCCTAGGCCGACTGAAGCTTTCTTT. It yields the protein CASSSGQGPRPTEAFF.

In nucleotides, the CDR3 is TGTGCCAGCAGTAACCGGGACAGGGTGGAAAAACTGTTTTTT. Translated: CASSNRDRVEKLFF. J is TRBJ1-4 and V is TRBV6-5; 9 nucleotides line up with TRBD1. V dropped 5 bases and J dropped 8; count of bases not matched to a gene: 6. The CDR3 covers 14 residues. CDR1 and CDR2 from the germline V gene are MNHEY and SVGAGI.

This clone was detected once. V and J are TRBV5-6 and TRBJ2-6; unclear D gene. V was cut by 3 bases and J by 2 bases, with 3 bases left in between. Germline V gene sequence: CDR1 SGHDT, CDR2 YYEEEE. The CDR3 consists of 13 residues. The CDR3 nucleotides are TGTGCCAGCAGCTCCACTGGGGCCAACGTCCTGACTTTC. Translated, it gives CASSSTGANVLTF.

This sequence joins TRBV11-2 and TRBJ2-7; TRBD1 is a possible D gene (6 bases). Germline V lookup: CDR1 SGHAT, CDR2 FQNNGV. Trimming removed 5 bases from V and 12 bases from J, with 17 bases in between. The CDR3 loop spans 12 amino acids. The DNA for the CDR3 is TGTGCCAGCAGCGCCAGAAGGGGGAGATTGTACTTC. Amino acids: CASSARRGRLYF.

The V gene is TRBV11-2, the J gene TRBJ2-7; 13 nucleotides agree with TRBD2. This CDR3 has 15 residues. The germline gives CDR1 SGHAT, CDR2 FQNNGV. V shed 4 bases, J shed 6 bases, and the junction held 6 bases outside the gene matches. The CDR3 here is CASSYGLAGAGEQYF. The CDR3 DNA sequence: TGTGCCAGCAGCTACGGACTAGCGGGGGCCGGCGAGCAGTACTTC.

This sequence joins TRBV12-3 or TRBV12-4 and TRBJ1-1; 8 bases line up with TRBD1. Germline trimming cut 6 bases from V and 7 bases from J; bases unmatched to any gene: 7. The CDR3 covers 13 residues. This CDR3 reads CASRQDRGGEAFF. The CDR3 DNA sequence: TGTGCCAGCAGACAAGACAGGGGAGGTGAAGCTTTCTTT.